These T cell receptor beta chains were read from a single sample in a study of blood T cell repertoires in COVID-19. Produced via immunoSEQ multiplex PCR; TCRdb's table is partial and in-frame only. The table lists 100,000 to 150,000 clones, around 80% of them singletons. Specimen: peripheral blood. These TCRs come from a man aged 25-45 years with COVID-19, enrolled during active disease. Each CDR3 is given with its conserved first and last residue. The order of the fields is clone size, J gene, CDR3 length, D gene, V gene, CDR3 protein, CDR3 DNA. A D gene is named only where the DNA matches it firmly. Clone size is given for some rows only: seen once, a few or many times, or a class if the clone is expanded.

size: once
J: TRBJ2-1
length: 15
D: TRBD2
V: TRBV18
CDR3: CASSQDSGKRGEQFF
DNA: TGTGCCAGCTCACAGGATAGCGGGAAGAGAGGTGAGCAGTTCTTC

size: once
J: TRBJ1-5
length: 14
D: NA
V: TRBV18
CDR3: CASSPRTGNQPQHF
DNA: TGTGCCAGCTCACCGAGGACAGGCAATCAGCCCCAGCATTTT

size: NA
J: TRBJ2-2
length: 17
D: TRBD2
V: TRBV3-1/TRBV3-2
CDR3: CASSQLAGVGHTGELFF
DNA: TGTGCCAGCAGCCAATTAGCGGGAGTTGGTCACACCGGGGAGCTGTTTTTT

size: NA
J: TRBJ2-1
length: 16
D: TRBD2
V: TRBV28
CDR3: CASSSLAGDQNNEQFF
DNA: TGTGCCAGCAGTTCGCTAGCGGGGGACCAAAACAATGAGCAGTTCTTC

size: NA
J: TRBJ2-7
length: 17
D: TRBD2
V: TRBV27
CDR3: CASKLAGEYWGYNEQYF
DNA: TGTGCCAGCAAACTAGCGGGAGAATATTGGGGGTATAACGAGCAGTACTTC

size: NA
J: TRBJ2-7
length: 15
D: TRBD2
V: TRBV6-1
CDR3: CASSDPGTSQDEQYF
DNA: TGTGCCAGCAGTGACCCCGGGACTAGTCAAGACGAGCAGTACTTC

size: NA
J: TRBJ2-3
length: 15
D: TRBD2
V: TRBV18
CDR3: CASSPAGGSTDTQYF
DNA: TGTGCCAGCTCACCAGCGGGGGGGAGCACAGATACGCAGTATTTT

size: NA
J: TRBJ2-2
length: 18
D: TRBD2
V: TRBV9
CDR3: CASSLGLAGGPGTGELFF
DNA: TGTGCCAGCAGCCTGGGACTAGCGGGAGGGCCGGGCACCGGGGAGCTGTTTTTT

size: NA
J: TRBJ2-1
length: 14
D: TRBD1
V: TRBV11-3
CDR3: CASSLGPTGDEQFF
DNA: TGTGCCAGCAGCTTAGGGCCCACAGGGGATGAGCAGTTCTTC

size: once
J: TRBJ1-2
length: 13
D: NA
V: TRBV28
CDR3: CASSGGQRLGYTF
DNA: TGTGCCAGCAGTGGAGGACAGAGGCTAGGCTACACCTTC

size: NA
J: TRBJ1-1
length: 11
D: TRBD1
V: TRBV20-1
CDR3: CSARFGQDAFF
DNA: TGCAGTGCTAGATTTGGACAGGACGCTTTCTTT

size: NA
J: TRBJ2-5
length: 16
D: TRBD2
V: TRBV5-6
CDR3: CASSLGTSGKEETQYF
DNA: TGTGCCAGCAGCCTGGGGACTAGCGGGAAAGAAGAGACCCAGTACTTC

size: once
J: TRBJ1-2
length: 14
D: NA
V: TRBV6-5
CDR3: CASSPLVGRDGYTF
DNA: TGTGCCAGCAGCCCCCTTGTGGGCCGAGATGGCTACACCTTC

size: NA
J: TRBJ2-7
length: 14
D: TRBD1
V: TRBV30
CDR3: CAWSEVTGPGEQYF
DNA: TGTGCCTGGAGTGAGGTGACAGGGCCCGGCGAGCAGTACTTC

size: NA
J: TRBJ2-3
length: 17
D: NA
V: TRBV11-3
CDR3: CASSPFEEGIITDTQYF
DNA: TGTGCCAGCAGCCCCTTTGAGGAGGGTATAATTACAGATACGCAGTATTTT

size: NA
J: TRBJ2-2
length: 17
D: TRBD2
V: TRBV4-1
CDR3: CASSQGLAGVVTGELFF
DNA: TGCGCCAGCAGCCAAGGACTAGCGGGAGTGGTCACCGGGGAGCTGTTTTTT

size: NA
J: TRBJ2-1
length: 14
D: TRBD2
V: TRBV5-4
CDR3: CASSSLGREGEQFF
DNA: TGTGCCAGCAGCAGCCTAGGCCGGGAGGGTGAGCAGTTCTTC

size: once
J: TRBJ2-7
length: 14
D: TRBD2
V: TRBV5-5
CDR3: CASSSTSGSYEQYF
DNA: TGTGCCAGCAGCTCGACTAGCGGGTCCTACGAGCAGTACTTC

size: NA
J: TRBJ2-7
length: 18
D: TRBD1
V: TRBV28
CDR3: CASSPSTGLGTGENEQYF
DNA: TGTGCCAGCAGCCCCTCTACCGGCCTCGGGACAGGGGAAAACGAGCAGTACTTC

size: NA
J: TRBJ2-3
length: 15
D: TRBD1
V: TRBV5-5
CDR3: CASTAGQGVPDTQYF
DNA: TGTGCCAGCACCGCAGGACAGGGCGTACCAGATACGCAGTATTTT

size: NA
J: TRBJ2-1
length: 15
D: TRBD2
V: TRBV6-5
CDR3: CASSYAGRANNEQFF
DNA: TGTGCCAGCAGTTACGCCGGGAGGGCCAACAATGAGCAGTTCTTC

size: NA
J: TRBJ2-4
length: 14
D: TRBD2
V: TRBV5-1
CDR3: CASSSRTRSNIQYF
DNA: TGCGCCAGCAGCTCCCGGACTAGAAGCAACATTCAGTACTTC

size: NA
J: TRBJ1-2
length: 16
D: TRBD1
V: TRBV7-9
CDR3: CASSFPQGDSRYGYTF
DNA: TGTGCCAGCAGCTTCCCCCAGGGGGATTCTAGGTATGGCTACACCTTC

size: NA
J: TRBJ2-4
length: 17
D: TRBD1
V: TRBV5-6
CDR3: CASSLEGQGIAKNIQYF
DNA: TGTGCCAGCAGCTTGGAAGGACAGGGAATAGCCAAAAACATTCAGTACTTC

size: NA
J: TRBJ2-7
length: 12
D: NA
V: TRBV5-4
CDR3: CASSLELGEQYF
DNA: TGTGCCAGCAGCTTGGAACTCGGCGAGCAGTACTTC

size: NA
J: TRBJ2-1
length: 12
D: NA
V: TRBV29-1
CDR3: CSVENGGNEQFF
DNA: TGCAGCGTTGAAAATGGAGGAAATGAGCAGTTCTTC

size: NA
J: TRBJ2-3
length: 14
D: TRBD2
V: TRBV28
CDR3: CASSPTSGRGTQYF
DNA: TGTGCCAGCAGTCCGACTAGCGGGAGGGGTACGCAGTATTTT

size: NA
J: TRBJ1-4
length: 16
D: TRBD1
V: TRBV11-3
CDR3: CASSFGQDATNEKLFF
DNA: TGTGCCAGCAGCTTCGGACAGGACGCAACTAATGAAAAACTGTTTTTT

size: NA
J: TRBJ1-4
length: 17
D: NA
V: TRBV27
CDR3: CASSSHLTGPVIEKLFF
DNA: TGTGCCAGCAGTTCGCATCTCACAGGGCCGGTTATCGAAAAACTGTTTTTT

size: NA
J: TRBJ1-4
length: 13
D: NA
V: TRBV6-2/TRBV6-3
CDR3: CASSYGTYEKLFF
DNA: TGTGCCAGCAGTTACGGGACATATGAAAAACTGTTTTTT

size: NA
J: TRBJ2-1
length: 12
D: NA
V: TRBV30
CDR3: CAWTPGDNEQFF
DNA: TGTGCCTGGACCCCCGGGGACAATGAGCAGTTCTTC

size: NA
J: TRBJ1-1
length: 13
D: NA
V: TRBV28
CDR3: CASRPSLNTEAFF
DNA: TGTGCCAGCAGACCCAGTTTGAACACTGAAGCTTTCTTT

size: NA
J: TRBJ1-2
length: 13
D: TRBD1
V: TRBV7-2
CDR3: CASSLRQGEGYTF
DNA: TGTGCCAGCAGCCTACGACAGGGGGAGGGCTACACCTTC

size: NA
J: TRBJ2-7
length: 15
D: NA
V: TRBV10-3
CDR3: CAISESAGRSREQYF
DNA: TGTGCCATCAGTGAGTCGGCAGGGCGATCTAGGGAGCAGTACTTC

size: few
J: TRBJ2-7
length: 14
D: NA
V: TRBV5-6
CDR3: CASSLGLRDFEQYF
DNA: TGTGCCAGCAGCTTGGGCCTGAGGGATTTCGAGCAGTACTTC

size: NA
J: TRBJ2-1
length: 13
D: TRBD2
V: TRBV7-3
CDR3: CASSLGRENEQFF
DNA: TGTGCCAGCAGCTTAGGGCGGGAGAATGAGCAGTTCTTC

size: few
J: TRBJ1-3
length: 14
D: NA
V: TRBV6-5
CDR3: CASSTDSSGNTIYF
DNA: TGTGCCAGCAGTACGGACAGCTCTGGAAACACCATATATTTT

size: NA
J: TRBJ2-5
length: 14
D: NA
V: TRBV10-3
CDR3: CATRAGAPQETQYF
DNA: TGTGCCACGCGCGCGGGGGCGCCCCAAGAGACCCAGTACTTC

size: NA
J: TRBJ2-1
length: 15
D: TRBD2
V: TRBV10-3
CDR3: CAISGAAGGPNEQFF
DNA: TGTGCCATCAGTGGTGCAGCGGGGGGGCCCAATGAGCAGTTCTTC